This T cell receptor beta chain stems from a study of T cell repertoires in cytomegalovirus infection. This clonotype came up a few times. MiXCR, run by TCRdb on the reads, gives a single entry per CDR3 protein. The table shows roughly 640,000 distinct CDR3 sequences, with more than 20% occurring only once. CDR1 and CDR2 (germline): SQVTM, ANQGSEA. CDR3 size: 12 residues. The V end lost 3 bases, the J end lost 15 bases, and 15 bases lay between the germline ends. This sequence joins TRBV29-1 and TRBJ1-6, with D possibly TRBD1 on 5 matching bases. The sample comprised CD8+ T cells from PBMCs. This TCR derives from a human donor in good health (CMV status not recorded). Some clones in this sample may be carry-over from other donors' samples. In nucleotides, the CDR3 is TGCAGCGTTGAGTCCACGCAGGGAGGCCTCCACTTT. This encodes CSVESTQGGLHF.